Below, 20 T cell receptor beta chains from the same sample are listed, as sequenced in a study of blood T cell repertoires in COVID-19. Profiling relied on immunoSEQ multiplex PCR, and the TCRdb table lists in-frame clones only, not all of them. The sample holds approximately 290,000 clones, approximately 90% seen once. The material sequenced was PBMCs or T cells enriched from blood (not recorded which). The receptors originated from a woman aged 30 to 39 who had recovered from COVID-19.

V gene TRBV28 combines with J gene TRBJ1-4, with a weak D call TRBD1 (6 bases). Trimming left V 7 bases short and J 4 bases short, with 19 bases between. The CDR3 spans 16 residues. The germline gives CDR1 MDHEN, CDR2 SYDVKM. CDR3 coding DNA: TGTGCCAGCATCCAAGGGGGGGCGCTTAATAATGAAAAACTGTTTTTT. Residues: CASIQGGALNNEKLFF.

The CDR3 DNA reads TGTGCCAGCAGAGCCAGCGGGAGGCGGGTCGATGACGAGCAGTACTTC. Translated, it gives CASRASGRRVDDEQYF. The rearrangement links TRBV2 to TRBJ2-7, with TRBD2 matching over 9 bases. V gave up 6 bases and J gave up 5 bases; unmatched junction bases: 14. CDR1 is SNHLY, CDR2 FYNNEI, per germline. The CDR3 contains 16 residues.

This chain links TRBV27 with TRBJ2-7, with TRBD1 as a possible D gene (6 bases). V gave up 6 bases and J gave up 2 bases, with 11 bases separating them. The CDR3 contains 13 residues. The V gene's germline CDR1 is MNHEY and CDR2 SMNVEV (reference sequence). CDR3 DNA: TGTGCCAGCAGCCCGGACAGAACCTACGAGCAGTACTTC. Its protein product is CASSPDRTYEQYF.

V and J are TRBV2 and TRBJ1-1; D is unclear. V was shortened by 2 bases and J by 4 bases, with 8 bases between the two germline ends. The CDR3 runs to 13 residues. Looked up from germline, CDR1 is SNHLY and CDR2 is FYNNEI. The CDR3 region has the DNA TGTGCCAGCAGTGAAAATCAGTTCACTGAAGCTTTCTTT. Translating gives CASSENQFTEAFF. Variable domain in full (rest from reference TRBV2 and TRBJ1-1): EPEVTQTPSHQVTQMGQEVILRCVPISNHLYFYWYRQILGQKVEFLVSFYNNEISEKSEIFDDQFSVERPDGSNFTLKIRSTKLEDSAMYFCASSENQFTEAFFGQGTRLTVV.

This rearrangement joins TRBV28 to TRBJ2-1; TRBD2 aligns across 15 bases. The CDR3 loop spans 16 amino acids. From germline, CDR1 is MDHEN and CDR2 SYDVKM. Trimming took 4 bases from V and 6 from J; bases not matched to a gene: 4. For the CDR3, the DNA is TGTGCCAGCAGTTCCGGGACTAGCGGGAGGATCAATGAGCAGTTCTTC. This codes for CASSSGTSGRINEQFF.

This chain connects TRBV11-2 to TRBJ1-2, with D maybe TRBD1 (5 bases). This CDR3 spans 14 amino acids. V lost 5 bases, J lost 1 base, and 11 bases lay in between. Germline CDR1 reads SGHAT; CDR2 reads FQNNGV. The chain's CDR3 is CASSRGTFNYGYTF. CDR3 coding DNA: TGTGCCAGCAGCCGAGGGACTTTTAACTATGGCTACACCTTC.

Comments on this clone: One end of the junction fails to match germline, which may point to a read error. J is TRBJ1-1 and V is TRBV6-2 or TRBV6-3, with 9 bases lining up with TRBD1. Germline values: CDR1 MNHEY, CDR2 SVGEGT. The CDR3 runs 16 residues. The CDR3 DNA reads as TGTGCCAGCAGTTACCACCTAAACCTTGGACAGGGGACGAACCTCTTT. It encodes CASSYHLNLGQGTNLF.

CDR3 region: CASSYGQGMTEAFF. The CDR3 bases are TGTGCCAGCAGCTACGGACAGGGAATGACTGAAGCTTTCTTT. The chain couples TRBV3-1 (or the pseudogene TRBV3-2) to TRBJ1-1; TRBD1 aligns across 8 bases. After removal of 5 bases from V and 5 bases from J, the junction contained 7 bases not matched to a gene. The CDR3 length is 14 residues. Germline assignment: CDR1 LGHDT and CDR2 YNNKEL (reference sequence).

V gene TRBV15 combines with J gene TRBJ2-5; D might be TRBD2 (5 bases). The CDR3 spans 13 residues. V lost 0 bases, J lost 9 bases, and 11 bases lay in between. Germline CDR1 reads LNHNV; CDR2 reads YYDKDF (reference sequence). The CDR3 coding sequence is TGTGCCACCAGCAGAGATCTTCCGGAGGCCCAGTACTTC. Its protein product is CATSRDLPEAQYF. The whole variable domain, filled in from reference TRBV15 and TRBJ2-5, reads DAMVIQNPRYQVTQFGKPVTLSCSQTLNHNVMYWYQQKSSQAPKLLFHYYDKDFNNEADTPDNFQSRRPNTSFCFLDIRSPGLGDTAMYLCATSRDLPEAQYFGPGTRLLVL.

This clone was seen just once. The chain couples TRBV25-1 to TRBJ1-2, with D unresolved. Trimming removed 2 bases at V and 8 bases at J, with 9 bases between. Germline loops: CDR1 MGHDK, CDR2 SYGVNS. The CDR3 runs to 12 residues. The chain's CDR3 is CASSEQLSGYTF. As DNA, the CDR3 is TGTGCCAGCAGTGAACAACTTTCAGGCTACACCTTC.

The rearrangement joins TRBV10-3 to TRBJ2-7, with TRBD1 identical over 7 bases. The CDR3 sequence is 12 residues long. V shed 10 bases and J 1 base; nucleotides not matched to a gene: 4. Germline CDR1 and CDR2: ENHRY and SYGVKD. The CDR3 DNA reads TGTGCCACCCAGGGGGAATCCTACGAGCAGTACTTC. It yields the protein CATQGESYEQYF.

DNA for the CDR3: TGTGCCAGCAGCTTGGAGCTAGCGGCCAGGTGGACCGGGGAGCTGTTTTTT. It is translated as CASSLELAARWTGELFF. The chain combines TRBV5-6 with TRBJ2-2, with 7 bases matching TRBD2. V lost 0 bases and J lost 5; bases outside the gene matches: 10. The CDR3 covers 17 residues. Germline lookup yields CDR1 SGHDT and CDR2 YYEEEE.

The rearrangement uses TRBV7-9 and TRBJ2-3; the D is unclear. CDR1 SEHNR and CDR2 FQNEAQ come from the germline V gene (reference sequence). The CDR3 is made up of 12 amino acids. With 5 bases removed from V and 1 base from J, the gap between germline ends came to 4 bases. CDR3 amino acids: CASSEGTDTQYF. The CDR3, as DNA: TGTGCCAGCAGCGAGGGCACAGATACGCAGTATTTT.

This clone was counted once. This chain links TRBV5-6 with TRBJ2-6; perhaps TRBD1 as D (6 bases). Germline CDR1 reads SGHDT; CDR2 reads YYEEEE. There are 17 residues in the CDR3. Trimming shortened V by 0 bases and J by 0 bases, and 10 bases separated the two germline ends. CDR3 amino acids: CASSLGTAHSGANVLTF. CDR3 DNA: TGTGCCAGCAGCTTGGGGACAGCCCACTCTGGGGCCAACGTCCTGACTTTC.

This clone was observed a single time. This chain links TRBV5-1 with TRBJ1-2, with 7 bases fitting TRBD1. The CDR3 runs 13 residues. Germline V lookup: CDR1 SGHRS, CDR2 YFSETQ. V was pared by 4 bases and J by 8 bases, with 8 bases of the junction left unmatched. CDR3 sequence: CASSTTGAEGYTF. The CDR3 DNA sequence: TGCGCCAGCAGCACAACAGGGGCTGAAGGCTACACCTTC. Combining the CDR3 with reference TRBV5-1 and TRBJ1-2 gives the whole variable domain KAGVTQTPRYLIKTRGQQVTLSCSPISGHRSVSWYQQTPGQGLQFLFEYFSETQRNKGNFPGRFSGRQFSNSRSEMNVSTLELGDSALYLCASSTTGAEGYTFGSGTRLTVV.

The rearrangement uses TRBV6-8 and TRBJ1-6; 11 nucleotides agree with TRBD1. The CDR3 is 20 residues long. The germline gives CDR1 MNHGY, CDR2 SAAAGT. V gave up 7 bases and J gave up 9 bases; unmatched junction bases: 23. CDR3 residues: CASTSSDRGPSPQLISPLHF. Written as DNA, the CDR3 is TGTGCCAGCACCTCCTCGGACAGGGGGCCTTCCCCCCAATTAATTTCACCCCTCCACTTT.

The J gene is TRBJ2-3, the V gene TRBV24-1, with D perhaps TRBD2 (5 bases). The CDR3 covers 12 residues. Trimming took off 9 bases at V and 5 bases at J, with 11 bases between the two ends. Germline CDR1 reads KGHDR; CDR2 reads SFDVKD. For the CDR3, the DNA is TGTGCCACCCAGCTAAGCGGAGATACGCAGTATTTT. It codes for CATQLSGDTQYF.

The rearrangement links TRBV29-1 to TRBJ1-2, with 8 positions matching TRBD1. J gave up 8 bases and V 2 bases, and 4 bases lay outside the gene matches. The CDR3 runs to 12 residues. Per the germline V gene, CDR1 is SQVTM and CDR2 is ANQGSEA. CDR3 in amino acids: CSVERPGGGYTF. The CDR3 DNA is TGCAGCGTTGAACGGCCAGGGGGCGGCTACACCTTC.

The chain joins TRBV7-9 to TRBJ1-1; 8 bases line up with TRBD1. Germline-derived CDR1 and CDR2 are SEHNR and FQNEAQ (reference sequence). CDR3 length: 19 residues. V lost 7 bases to trimming and J lost 0 bases; unmatched junction nucleotides: 19. The CDR3 nucleotides read TGTGCCAGCAACCTCTCTGCCGGACAGGGAAGGCCTATGAACACTGAAGCTTTCTTT. Protein sequence: CASNLSAGQGRPMNTEAFF.

The genes are TRBV7-9 and TRBJ1-1; perhaps TRBD1 as D (5 bases). This CDR3 spans 13 amino acids. Germline V lookup: CDR1 SEHNR, CDR2 FQNEAQ (reference sequence). V was pared by 2 bases and J by 4 bases, with 8 bases between. The CDR3 nucleotides are TGTGCCAGCAGCTTATCCAGGGCCACTGAAGCTTTCTTT. It encodes CASSLSRATEAFF.